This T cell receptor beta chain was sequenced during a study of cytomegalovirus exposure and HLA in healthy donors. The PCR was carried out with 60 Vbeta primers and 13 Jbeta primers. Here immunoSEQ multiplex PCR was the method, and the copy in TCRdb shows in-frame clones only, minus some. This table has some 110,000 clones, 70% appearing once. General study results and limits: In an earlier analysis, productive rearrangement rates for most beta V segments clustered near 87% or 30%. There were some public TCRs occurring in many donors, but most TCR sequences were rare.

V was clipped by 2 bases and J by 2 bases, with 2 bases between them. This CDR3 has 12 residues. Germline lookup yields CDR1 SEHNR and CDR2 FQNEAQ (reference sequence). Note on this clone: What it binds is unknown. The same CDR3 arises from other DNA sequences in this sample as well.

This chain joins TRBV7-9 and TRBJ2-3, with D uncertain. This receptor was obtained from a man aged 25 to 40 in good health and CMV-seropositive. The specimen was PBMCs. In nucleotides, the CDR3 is TGTGCCAGCAGCTTACTCACAGATACGCAGTATTTT. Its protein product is CASSLLTDTQYF.